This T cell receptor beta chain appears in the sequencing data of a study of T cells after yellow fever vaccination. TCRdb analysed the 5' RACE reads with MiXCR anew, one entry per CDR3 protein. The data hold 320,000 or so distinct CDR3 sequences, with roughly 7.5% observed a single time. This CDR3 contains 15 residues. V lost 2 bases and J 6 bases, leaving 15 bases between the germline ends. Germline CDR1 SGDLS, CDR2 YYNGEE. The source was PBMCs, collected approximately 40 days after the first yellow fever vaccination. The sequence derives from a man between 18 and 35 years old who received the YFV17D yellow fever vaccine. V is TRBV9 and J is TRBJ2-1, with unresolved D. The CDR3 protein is CASSVVGTPGNEQFF. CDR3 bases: TGTGCCAGCAGCGTGGTGGGTACCCCCGGCAATGAGCAGTTCTTC.